Reported below is one TCR beta chain. Its target is unknown. All trial patients relapsed after autologous stem cell transplantation. Patients had relapsed/refractory classical Hodgkin lymphoma with complete response, partial response or progressive disease as best response. This sample is drawn from a study of PD-1 blockade in classical Hodgkin lymphoma. Study findings and constraints: Patients who responded completely had about the same baseline diversity as newly diagnosed patients. By C4D1 there was a significant rise in CD4+ TCR diversity but not in CD8+ TCR diversity. Reported findings placed baseline TCR diversity lower in newly diagnosed patients (compared with healthy donors).

Here immunoSEQ multiplex PCR was the method, and the copy in TCRdb shows in-frame clones only, minus some. The table has roughly 92,000 clones, around 90% seen once. The origin of this receptor is a human donor with classical Hodgkin lymphoma. The sequences come from peripheral blood mononuclear cells (PBMCs), collected at baseline.

CDR3 nucleotides: TGCGCCAGCAGCCTACAACCCGGGATAGCGGGATATGAGCAGTTCTTC. It yields the protein CASSLQPGIAGYEQFF. The chain has TRBV4-1 and TRBJ2-1; 8 bases match TRBD2. With V trimmed by 4 bases and J by 8 bases, 13 bases remained unmatched. Germline V gene sequence: CDR1 MGHRA, CDR2 YSYEKL. This CDR3 spans 16 amino acids.